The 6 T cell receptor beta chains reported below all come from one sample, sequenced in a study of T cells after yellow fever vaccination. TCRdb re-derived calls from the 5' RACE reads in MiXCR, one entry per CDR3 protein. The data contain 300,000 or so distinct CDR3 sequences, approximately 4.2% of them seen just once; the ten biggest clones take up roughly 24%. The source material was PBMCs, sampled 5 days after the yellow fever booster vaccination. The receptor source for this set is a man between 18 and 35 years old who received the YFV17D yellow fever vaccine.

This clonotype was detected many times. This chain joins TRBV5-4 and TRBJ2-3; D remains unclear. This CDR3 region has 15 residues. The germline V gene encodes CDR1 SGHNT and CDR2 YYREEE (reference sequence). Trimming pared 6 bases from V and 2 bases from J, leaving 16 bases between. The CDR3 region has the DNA TGTGCCAGCACCCCTCGGACGGATTTCACAGATACGCAGTATTTT. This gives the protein CASTPRTDFTDTQYF.

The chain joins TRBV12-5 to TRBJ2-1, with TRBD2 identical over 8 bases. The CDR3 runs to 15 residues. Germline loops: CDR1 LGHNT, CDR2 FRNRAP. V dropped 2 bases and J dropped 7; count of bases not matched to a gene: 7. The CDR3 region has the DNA TGTGCTAGTGGTTTGCCGCGACTAGCGCGAAATGAGCAGTTCTTC. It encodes CASGLPRLARNEQFF.

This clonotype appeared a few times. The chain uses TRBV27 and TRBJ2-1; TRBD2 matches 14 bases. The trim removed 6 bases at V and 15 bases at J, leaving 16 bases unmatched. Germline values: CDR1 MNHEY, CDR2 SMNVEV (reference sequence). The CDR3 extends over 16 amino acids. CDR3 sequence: CASSQASTSGRGGLFF. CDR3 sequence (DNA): TGTGCCAGCAGCCAGGCTTCGACTAGCGGGAGGGGTGGGCTGTTCTTC.

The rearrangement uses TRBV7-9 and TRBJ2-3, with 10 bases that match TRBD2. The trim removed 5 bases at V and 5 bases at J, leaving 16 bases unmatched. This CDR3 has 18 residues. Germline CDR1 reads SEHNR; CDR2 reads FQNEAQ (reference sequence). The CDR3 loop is CASSPTGTSDGGEDTQYF. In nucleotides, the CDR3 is TGTGCCAGCAGCCCGACCGGGACTAGCGACGGTGGTGAAGATACGCAGTATTTT.

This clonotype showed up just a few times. Written as DNA, the CDR3 is TGTGCCAGCAGTTTCGATGAGGGGGAGCTGTTTTTT. It codes for CASSFDEGELFF. This chain links TRBV12-3 or TRBV12-4 with TRBJ2-2; no definite D call. CDR3 size: 12 residues. Deletions cut 3 bases from V and 8 bases from J, with 7 bases between.

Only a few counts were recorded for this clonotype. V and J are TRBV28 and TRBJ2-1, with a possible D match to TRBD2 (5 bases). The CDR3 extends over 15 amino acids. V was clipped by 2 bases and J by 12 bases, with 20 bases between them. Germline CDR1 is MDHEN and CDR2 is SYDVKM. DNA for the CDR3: TGTGCCAGCAGTTTAACTCCGGCTCACGGGATTGCGCAGTTCTTC. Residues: CASSLTPAHGIAQFF.